Listed below are T cell receptor beta chains from one sample, sequenced in a study of T-cell memory formation after mild COVID-19. TCRdb redid the calling of the 5' RACE reads with MiXCR, one entry per CDR3 protein. The repertoire holds about 47,000 distinct CDR3 sequences, with roughly 9% as singletons. The sample comprised PBMCs or a T cell subset sorted from them (not recorded which). The receptors here all came from an adult woman who had mild COVID-19 (a few samples of this study predate the infection). Cell type and time point are not known. The CDR3 runs from the conserved cysteine through the conserved F or W. The D gene is left open where the match is weak. The listing skips clone size in some rows; elsewhere it reads once, few, many or a size class.

D	V	size	J	DNA	CDR3
TRBD2	TRBV20-1	few	TRBJ2-1	TGCAGTGCTAAGGGGATCGGGATGGCGGGAGTTTCCTACAATGAGCAGTTCTTC	CSAKGIGMAGVSYNEQFF
NA	TRBV5-1	many	TRBJ2-1	TGCGCCAGCAGCGGGGAGACGGGCAATGAGCAGTTCTTC	CASSGETGNEQFF
NA	TRBV13	NA	TRBJ2-1	TGTGCCAGCAGCCAAGGGGGACACAATGAGCAGTTCTTC	CASSQGGHNEQFF
NA	TRBV12-3/TRBV12-4	few	TRBJ1-4	TGTGCCAGCACCCAAGGGGCCCTCAATGAAAAACTGTTTTTT	CASTQGALNEKLFF
TRBD1	TRBV5-6	few	TRBJ2-7	TGTGCCAGCAGCCTGGACAGGGGGAACGAGCAGTACTTC	CASSLDRGNEQYF
NA	TRBV28	NA	TRBJ2-7	TGTGCCAGCAGTTTAAGCCCCAGCTCCTACGAGCAGTACTTC	CASSLSPSSYEQYF
TRBD2	TRBV12-3/TRBV12-4	few	TRBJ2-7	TGTGCCAGCAGGCCGGGGGGGAACTCCTACGAGCAGTACTTC	CASRPGGNSYEQYF
TRBD1	TRBV5-1	many	TRBJ2-7	TGCGCCAGCAGTCGGGGACAGGAGACCTACGAGCAGTACTTC	CASSRGQETYEQYF
TRBD2	TRBV9	few	TRBJ2-3	TGTGCCAGCAGCGAGACCTCGGGGGGAAGCACAGATACGCAGTATTTT	CASSETSGGSTDTQYF
TRBD1	TRBV7-2	NA	TRBJ1-1	TGTGCCAGCAGCTTAGGAACCACAGGGGTCACTGAAGCTTTCTTT	CASSLGTTGVTEAFF
TRBD2	TRBV24-1	NA	TRBJ2-1	TGTGCCACCAGTGATTCGAAGACTAGCGCAGGCTCCTACAATGAGCAGTTCTTC	CATSDSKTSAGSYNEQFF
NA	TRBV10-3	few	TRBJ2-7	TGTGCCATCGCGCAGGGGAGTTACGAGCAGTACTTC	CAIAQGSYEQYF
NA	TRBV5-5	few	TRBJ1-2	TGTGCCAGCAGCACCACCGGGACAAACTATGGCTACACCTTC	CASSTTGTNYGYTF
NA	TRBV24-1	NA	TRBJ2-1	TGTGCCACCAGTGACGGGAGTTTATACAATGAGCAGTTCTTC	CATSDGSLYNEQFF
NA	TRBV6-1	many	TRBJ2-1	TGTGCCCTTTCTTGGAGAATGGACAATGAGCAGTTCTTC	CALSWRMDNEQFF
TRBD1	TRBV4-2	few	TRBJ2-7	TGTGCCAGCAGCCTTGACAGGGGGGCACGAGAGCAGTACTTC	CASSLDRGAREQYF
NA	TRBV3-1	NA	TRBJ1-1	TGTGCCAGCAGTCGGTCAGACACTGAAGCTTTCTTT	CASSRSDTEAFF